The 10 T cell receptor beta chains below come from one sample, sequenced in a study of STAT5B mutations in CD4+ large granular lymphocyte leukemia. Sequencing used immunoSEQ multiplex PCR; TCRdb keeps in-frame clones, though not all of them. The sample holds 20,000 to 25,000 clones, around 76% seen once. Sequenced material: CD4+ T cells from blood buffy coats. Receptor source: a human donor in good health.

The rearrangement links TRBV5-1 to TRBJ2-1; 8 positions agree with TRBD2. V gave up 0 bases and J gave up 5 bases; unmatched junction bases: 4. The V gene's germline CDR1 is SGHRS and CDR2 YFSETQ. The CDR3 is 15 amino acids. The CDR3 sequence: CASSLDGRANNEQFF. The CDR3 DNA is TGCGCCAGCAGCTTGGACGGGAGGGCCAACAATGAGCAGTTCTTC. The entire variable domain, with the rest obtained from reference TRBV5-1 and TRBJ2-1, is as follows: KAGVTQTPRYLIKTRGQQVTLSCSPISGHRSVSWYQQTPGQGLQFLFEYFSETQRNKGNFPGRFSGRQFSNSRSEMNVSTLELGDSALYLCASSLDGRANNEQFFGPGTRLTVL.

V is TRBV7-2 and J is TRBJ1-2, with TRBD1 matching 10 bases. The germline CDR1 and CDR2 sequences are SGHTA and FQGNSA. The length of the CDR3 is 15 residues. J gave up 4 bases and V 5 bases, and 7 bases lay outside the gene matches. The CDR3 sequence: CASSQRQGAGYGYTF. The CDR3 region has the DNA TGTGCCAGCAGCCAACGACAGGGGGCTGGCTATGGCTACACCTTC.

The chain has TRBV9 and TRBJ2-5, with a tentative D call TRBD2 (6 bases). This CDR3 has 15 amino acids. Germline V gene sequence: CDR1 SGDLS, CDR2 YYNGEE. The germline V and J ends were trimmed by 3 bases and 6 bases, with 18 bases remaining between them. CDR3 bases: TGTGCCAGCAGCGGCGACGGAGGGGTGAGAAAGACCCAGTACTTC. Translation gives CASSGDGGVRKTQYF.

This clone was seen only once. The rearrangement links TRBV28 to TRBJ1-1; D is undetermined. CDR1 MDHEN and CDR2 SYDVKM come from the germline V gene. V was shortened by 6 bases and J by 8 bases, with 13 bases between the two germline ends. The CDR3 loop spans 12 amino acids. The CDR3 reads CASSPHIREAFF. In DNA form, the CDR3 reads TGTGCCAGCAGCCCCCACATAAGAGAAGCTTTCTTT.

The V gene is TRBV29-1, the J gene TRBJ2-5; tentatively, D is TRBD1 or TRBD2 (5 bases each). V was trimmed by 1 base and J by 5 bases, leaving 11 bases between them. Germline V gene data show CDR1 as SQVTM and CDR2 as ANQGSEA. The CDR3 is 13 amino acids. The DNA for the CDR3 is TGCAGCGTTGAAGGGGGGTCGCGGGAGACCCAGTACTTC. Protein product: CSVEGGSRETQYF.

This clone occurred once. This chain connects TRBV11-2 to TRBJ2-2; D is undetermined. Trimming cost V 1 base and J 0 bases, with 9 bases left between them. This CDR3 contains 16 residues. Germline CDR1 SGHAT, CDR2 FQNNGV. DNA for the CDR3: TGTGCCAGCAGCTTAGGGGGTTTATCGAACACCGGGGAGCTGTTTTTT. It specifies CASSLGGLSNTGELFF.

This clone was found once. The chain carries TRBV2 and TRBJ1-5; TRBD1 matches 9 bases. The germline gives CDR1 SNHLY, CDR2 FYNNEI. Trimming at V came to 6 bases and at J to 2 bases, leaving 5 bases not matched to a gene. The CDR3 spans 15 residues. The CDR3 here is CASRKQGAGNQPQHF. CDR3 sequence (DNA): TGTGCCAGCAGAAAACAGGGGGCCGGCAATCAGCCCCAGCATTTT. The full variable domain, completed using reference TRBV2 and TRBJ1-5, is EPEVTQTPSHQVTQMGQEVILRCVPISNHLYFYWYRQILGQKVEFLVSFYNNEISEKSEIFDDQFSVERPDGSNFTLKIRSTKLEDSAMYFCASRKQGAGNQPQHFGDGTRLSIL.

This clone showed up just a few times. This chain connects TRBV28 to TRBJ1-1, with 7 positions matching TRBD1. The CDR3 is 15 amino acids. J was trimmed by 4 bases and V by 3 bases; bases with no gene match: 8. Germline values: CDR1 MDHEN, CDR2 SYDVKM. This CDR3 is CASSLTGLGITEAFF. The DNA of the CDR3 is TGTGCCAGCAGTTTGACAGGGTTGGGGATCACTGAAGCTTTCTTT.

V is TRBV19 and J is TRBJ1-5, with 10 bases fitting TRBD1. The length of the CDR3 is 16 residues. V lost 6 bases to trimming and J lost 7 bases; unmatched junction nucleotides: 12. Germline V gene data show CDR1 as LNHDA and CDR2 as SQIVND (reference sequence). The DNA for the CDR3 is TGTGCCAGTAGGTGGACGGACAGGGGGAATGGGCAGCCCCAGCATTTT. This codes for CASRWTDRGNGQPQHF.

The rearrangement links TRBV7-9 to TRBJ1-3; no definite D call. CDR3 length: 14 amino acids. V lost 5 bases to trimming and J lost 2 bases, with 10 bases between them. The germline gives CDR1 SEHNR, CDR2 FQNEAQ (reference sequence). The CDR3 sequence: CASSPNEAGNTIYF. CDR3 in DNA: TGTGCCAGCAGCCCTAACGAGGCTGGAAACACCATATATTTT.